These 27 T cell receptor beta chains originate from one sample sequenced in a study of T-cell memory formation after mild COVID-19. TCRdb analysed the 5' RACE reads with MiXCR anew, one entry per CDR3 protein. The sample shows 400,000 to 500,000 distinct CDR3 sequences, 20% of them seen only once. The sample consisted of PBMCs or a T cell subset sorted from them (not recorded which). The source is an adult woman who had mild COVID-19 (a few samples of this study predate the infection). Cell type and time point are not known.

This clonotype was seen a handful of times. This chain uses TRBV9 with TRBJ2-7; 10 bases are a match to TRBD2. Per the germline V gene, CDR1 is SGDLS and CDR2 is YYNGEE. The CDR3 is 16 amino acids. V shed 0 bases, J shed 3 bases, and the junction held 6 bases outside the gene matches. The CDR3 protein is CASSVEASGSVYEQYF. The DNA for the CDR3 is TGTGCCAGCAGCGTAGAGGCTAGCGGGAGTGTCTACGAGCAGTACTTC.

CDR3 in amino acids: CSARATGFEQYF. CDR3 in DNA: TGCAGTGCTAGAGCGACGGGCTTCGAGCAGTACTTC. This chain connects TRBV20-1 to TRBJ2-7; D uncertain. In germline, CDR1 is DFQATT, CDR2 SNEGSKA (reference sequence). This CDR3 region has 12 residues. V was shortened by 1 base and J by 6 bases, with 10 bases between the two germline ends.

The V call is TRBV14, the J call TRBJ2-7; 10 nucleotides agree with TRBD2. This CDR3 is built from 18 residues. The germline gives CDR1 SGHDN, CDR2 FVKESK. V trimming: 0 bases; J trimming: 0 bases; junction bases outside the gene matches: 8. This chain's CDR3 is CASSQDRVAGGISYEQYF. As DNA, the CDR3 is TGTGCCAGCAGCCAAGATAGAGTAGCGGGAGGCATCTCCTACGAGCAGTACTTC.

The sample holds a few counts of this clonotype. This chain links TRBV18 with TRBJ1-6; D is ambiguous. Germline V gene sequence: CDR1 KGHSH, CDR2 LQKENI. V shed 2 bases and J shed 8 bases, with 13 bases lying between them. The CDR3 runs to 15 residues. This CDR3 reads CASSPRLSEDSPLHF. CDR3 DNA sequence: TGTGCCAGCTCACCAAGACTATCGGAAGATTCACCCCTCCACTTT.

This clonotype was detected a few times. CDR3 DNA: TGTGCCAGCAGGCCGGGACTGGGGAGCACCGGGGAGCTGTTTTTT. Translating gives CASRPGLGSTGELFF. J is TRBJ2-2 and V is TRBV7-2; D might be TRBD2 (6 bases). Germline V CDR1 and CDR2: SGHTA, FQGNSA. The CDR3 sequence is 15 residues long. The V end was cut by 6 bases, the J end by 4 bases, with 15 bases between.

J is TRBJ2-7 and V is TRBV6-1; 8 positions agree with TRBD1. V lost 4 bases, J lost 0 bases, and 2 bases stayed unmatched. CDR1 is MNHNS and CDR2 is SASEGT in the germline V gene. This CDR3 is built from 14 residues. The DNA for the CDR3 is TGTGCCAGCAGTGCCAGGGGGCTCTCCTACGAGCAGTACTTC. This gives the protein CASSARGLSYEQYF.

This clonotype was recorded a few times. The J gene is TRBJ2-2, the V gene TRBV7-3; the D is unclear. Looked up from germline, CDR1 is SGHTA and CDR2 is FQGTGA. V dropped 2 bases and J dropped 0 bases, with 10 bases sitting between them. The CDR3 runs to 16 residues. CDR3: CASSLVLGTNTGELFF. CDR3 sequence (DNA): TGTGCCAGCAGCTTAGTTTTGGGAACGAACACCGGGGAGCTGTTTTTT.

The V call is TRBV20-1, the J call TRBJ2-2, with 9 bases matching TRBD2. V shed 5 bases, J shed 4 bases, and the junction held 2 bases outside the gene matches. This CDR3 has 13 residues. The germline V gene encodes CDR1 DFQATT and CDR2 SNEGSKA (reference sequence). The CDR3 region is CSAVAGVTGELFF. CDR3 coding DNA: TGCAGTGCTGTAGCGGGGGTCACCGGGGAGCTGTTTTTT.

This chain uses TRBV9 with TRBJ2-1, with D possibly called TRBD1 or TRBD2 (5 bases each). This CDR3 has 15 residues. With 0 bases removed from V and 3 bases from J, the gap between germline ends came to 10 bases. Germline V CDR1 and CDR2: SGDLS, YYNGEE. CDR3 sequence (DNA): TGTGCCAGCAGCGTAGCTTGGGGGTTCTACAATGAGCAGTTCTTC. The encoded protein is CASSVAWGFYNEQFF. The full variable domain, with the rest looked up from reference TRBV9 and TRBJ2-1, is DSGVTQTPKHLITATGQRVTLRCSPRSGDLSVYWYQQSLDQGLQFLIQYYNGEERAKGNILERFSAQQFPDLHSELNLSSLELGDSALYFCASSVAWGFYNEQFFGPGTRLTVL.

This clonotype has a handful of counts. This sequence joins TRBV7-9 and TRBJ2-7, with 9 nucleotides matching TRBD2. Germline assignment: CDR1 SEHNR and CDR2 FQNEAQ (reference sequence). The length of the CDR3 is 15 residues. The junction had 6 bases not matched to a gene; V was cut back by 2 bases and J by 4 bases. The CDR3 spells CASSLQAGGRYEQYF. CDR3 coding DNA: TGTGCCAGCAGCTTACAAGCGGGGGGAAGGTACGAGCAGTACTTC.

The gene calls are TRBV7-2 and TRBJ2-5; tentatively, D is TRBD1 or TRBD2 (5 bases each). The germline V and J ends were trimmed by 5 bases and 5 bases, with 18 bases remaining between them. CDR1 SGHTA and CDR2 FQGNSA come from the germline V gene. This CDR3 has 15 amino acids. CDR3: CASSRELVNRETQYF. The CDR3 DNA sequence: TGTGCCAGCAGCCGGGAACTTGTAAACAGGGAGACCCAGTACTTC.

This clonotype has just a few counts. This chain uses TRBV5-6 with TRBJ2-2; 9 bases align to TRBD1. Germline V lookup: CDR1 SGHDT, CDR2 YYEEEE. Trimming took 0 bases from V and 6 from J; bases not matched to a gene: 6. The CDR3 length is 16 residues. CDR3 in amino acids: CASSLGLGQGAGELFF. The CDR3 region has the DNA TGTGCCAGCAGCTTGGGTCTGGGACAGGGTGCCGGGGAGCTGTTTTTT.

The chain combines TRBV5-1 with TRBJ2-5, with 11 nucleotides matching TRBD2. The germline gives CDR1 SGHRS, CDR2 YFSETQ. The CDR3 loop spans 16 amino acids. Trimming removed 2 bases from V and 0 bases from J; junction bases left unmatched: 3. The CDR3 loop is CASSLPGLADQETQYF. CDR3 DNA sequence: TGCGCCAGCAGCTTACCGGGACTAGCGGACCAAGAGACCCAGTACTTC. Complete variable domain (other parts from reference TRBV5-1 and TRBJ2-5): KAGVTQTPRYLIKTRGQQVTLSCSPISGHRSVSWYQQTPGQGLQFLFEYFSETQRNKGNFPGRFSGRQFSNSRSEMNVSTLELGDSALYLCASSLPGLADQETQYFGPGTRLLVL.

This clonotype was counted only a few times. The CDR3 DNA reads as TGTGCCAGCTCACAATCCGGGACAGGGGTTTCCTACGAGCAGTACTTC. The encoded protein is CASSQSGTGVSYEQYF. This chain connects TRBV18 to TRBJ2-7; 10 bases align to TRBD1. Trimming cost V 4 bases and J 1 base; bases outside gene matches: 7. The CDR3 is 16 amino acids. From germline, CDR1 is KGHSH and CDR2 LQKENI.

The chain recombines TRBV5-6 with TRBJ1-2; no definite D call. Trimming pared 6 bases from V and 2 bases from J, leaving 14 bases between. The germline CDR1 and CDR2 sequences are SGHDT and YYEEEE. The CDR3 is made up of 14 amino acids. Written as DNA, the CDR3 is TGTGCCAGCACTGGCGGGATCCCGAACTATGGCTACACCTTC. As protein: CASTGGIPNYGYTF. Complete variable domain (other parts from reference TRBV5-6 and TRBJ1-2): DAGVTQSPTHLIKTRGQQVTLRCSPKSGHDTVSWYQQALGQGPQFIFQYYEEEERQRGNFPDRFSGHQFPNYSSELNVNALLLGDSALYLCASTGGIPNYGYTFGSGTRLTVV.

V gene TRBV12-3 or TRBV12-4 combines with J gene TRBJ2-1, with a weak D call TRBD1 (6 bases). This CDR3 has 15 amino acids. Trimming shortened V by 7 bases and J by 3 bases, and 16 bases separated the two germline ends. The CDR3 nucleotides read TGTGCCAGCAAACTAGGACAGAACCTCTACAATGAGCAGTTCTTC. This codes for CASKLGQNLYNEQFF.

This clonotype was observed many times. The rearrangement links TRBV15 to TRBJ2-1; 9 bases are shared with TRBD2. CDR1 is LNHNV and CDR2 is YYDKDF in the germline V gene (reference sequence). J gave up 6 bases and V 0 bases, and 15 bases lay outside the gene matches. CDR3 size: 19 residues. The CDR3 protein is CATSRDSGTSRYSSNEQFF. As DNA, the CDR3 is TGTGCCACCAGCAGAGATTCCGGGACTAGCCGGTATTCAAGCAATGAGCAGTTCTTC.

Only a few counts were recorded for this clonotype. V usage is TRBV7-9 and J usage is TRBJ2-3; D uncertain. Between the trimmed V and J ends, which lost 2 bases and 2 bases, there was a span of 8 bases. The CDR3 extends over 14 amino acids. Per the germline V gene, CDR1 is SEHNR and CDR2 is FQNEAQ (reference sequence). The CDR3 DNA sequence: TGTGCCAGCAGCTTAACGGGTTACACAGATACGCAGTATTTT. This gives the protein CASSLTGYTDTQYF.

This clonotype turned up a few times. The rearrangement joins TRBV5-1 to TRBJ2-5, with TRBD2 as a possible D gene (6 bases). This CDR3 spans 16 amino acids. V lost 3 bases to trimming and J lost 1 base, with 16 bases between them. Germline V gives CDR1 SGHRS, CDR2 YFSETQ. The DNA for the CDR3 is TGCGCCAGCAGCTCCCGAGGGACTCGCATCCAAGAGACCCAGTACTTC. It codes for CASSSRGTRIQETQYF.

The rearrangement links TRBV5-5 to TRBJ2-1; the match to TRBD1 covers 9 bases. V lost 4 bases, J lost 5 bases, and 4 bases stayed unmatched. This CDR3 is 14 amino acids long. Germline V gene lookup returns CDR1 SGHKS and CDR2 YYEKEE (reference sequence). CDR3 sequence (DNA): TGTGCCAGCAGCCGCCGGGACAGGGACAATGAGCAGTTCTTC. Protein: CASSRRDRDNEQFF.

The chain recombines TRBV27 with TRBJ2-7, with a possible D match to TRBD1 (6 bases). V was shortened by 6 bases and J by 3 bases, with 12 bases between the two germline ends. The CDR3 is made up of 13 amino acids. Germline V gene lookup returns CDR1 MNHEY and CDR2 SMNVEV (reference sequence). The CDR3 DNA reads TGTGCCAGCAGCAAGACAGGAAACTACGAGCAGTACTTC. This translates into CASSKTGNYEQYF.

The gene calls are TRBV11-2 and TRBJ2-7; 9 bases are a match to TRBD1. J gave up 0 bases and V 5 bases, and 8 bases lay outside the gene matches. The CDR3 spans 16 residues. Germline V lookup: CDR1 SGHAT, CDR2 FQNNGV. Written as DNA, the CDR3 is TGTGCCAGCAGCCCGGGACAGGGAGGTTTCTCCTACGAGCAGTACTTC. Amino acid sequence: CASSPGQGGFSYEQYF.

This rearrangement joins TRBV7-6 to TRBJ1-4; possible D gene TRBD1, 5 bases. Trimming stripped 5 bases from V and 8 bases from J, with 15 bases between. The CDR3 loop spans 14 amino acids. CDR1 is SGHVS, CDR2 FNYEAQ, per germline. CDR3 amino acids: CASSERGPSEKLFF. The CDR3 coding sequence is TGTGCCAGCAGCGAGAGGGGTCCCTCAGAAAAACTGTTTTTT. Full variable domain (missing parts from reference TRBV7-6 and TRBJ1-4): GAGVSQSPRYKVTKRGQDVALRCDPISGHVSLYWYRQALGQGPEFLTYFNYEAQQDKSGLPNDRFSAERPEGSISTLTIQRTEQRDSAMYRCASSERGPSEKLFFGSGTQLSVL.

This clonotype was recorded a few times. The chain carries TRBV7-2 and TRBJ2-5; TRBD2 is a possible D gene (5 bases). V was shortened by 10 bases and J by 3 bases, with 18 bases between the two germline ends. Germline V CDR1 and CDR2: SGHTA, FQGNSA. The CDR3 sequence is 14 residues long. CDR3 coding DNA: TGTGCCACCAAAAGAGGGCTAGTCGAAGAGACCCAGTACTTC. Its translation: CATKRGLVEETQYF. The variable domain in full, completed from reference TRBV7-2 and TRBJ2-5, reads GAGVSQSPSNKVTEKGKDVELRCDPISGHTALYWYRQSLGQGLEFLIYFQGNSAPDKSGLPSDRFSAERTGGSVSTLTIQRTQQEDSAVYLCATKRGLVEETQYFGPGTRLLVL.

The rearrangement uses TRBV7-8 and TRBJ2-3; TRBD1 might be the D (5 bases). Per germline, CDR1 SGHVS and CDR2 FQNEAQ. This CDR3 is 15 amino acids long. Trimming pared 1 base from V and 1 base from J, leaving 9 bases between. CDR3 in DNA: TGTGCCAGCAGCTTAGAGGGGCCCCGCACAGATACGCAGTATTTT. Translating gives CASSLEGPRTDTQYF.

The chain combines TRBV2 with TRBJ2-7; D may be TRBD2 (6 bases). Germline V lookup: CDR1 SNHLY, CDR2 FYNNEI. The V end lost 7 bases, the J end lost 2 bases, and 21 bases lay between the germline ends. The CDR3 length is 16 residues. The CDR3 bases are TGTGCCAGCACCACGGGACTGGTAGCCTTGGCCTACGAGCAGTACTTC. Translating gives CASTTGLVALAYEQYF.

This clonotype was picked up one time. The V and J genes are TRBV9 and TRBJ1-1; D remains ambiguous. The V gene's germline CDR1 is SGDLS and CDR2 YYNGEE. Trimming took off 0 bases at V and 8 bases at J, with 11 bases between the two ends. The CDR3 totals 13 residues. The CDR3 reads CASSVGRGREAFF. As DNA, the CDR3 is TGTGCCAGCAGCGTAGGTAGAGGGCGAGAAGCTTTCTTT.